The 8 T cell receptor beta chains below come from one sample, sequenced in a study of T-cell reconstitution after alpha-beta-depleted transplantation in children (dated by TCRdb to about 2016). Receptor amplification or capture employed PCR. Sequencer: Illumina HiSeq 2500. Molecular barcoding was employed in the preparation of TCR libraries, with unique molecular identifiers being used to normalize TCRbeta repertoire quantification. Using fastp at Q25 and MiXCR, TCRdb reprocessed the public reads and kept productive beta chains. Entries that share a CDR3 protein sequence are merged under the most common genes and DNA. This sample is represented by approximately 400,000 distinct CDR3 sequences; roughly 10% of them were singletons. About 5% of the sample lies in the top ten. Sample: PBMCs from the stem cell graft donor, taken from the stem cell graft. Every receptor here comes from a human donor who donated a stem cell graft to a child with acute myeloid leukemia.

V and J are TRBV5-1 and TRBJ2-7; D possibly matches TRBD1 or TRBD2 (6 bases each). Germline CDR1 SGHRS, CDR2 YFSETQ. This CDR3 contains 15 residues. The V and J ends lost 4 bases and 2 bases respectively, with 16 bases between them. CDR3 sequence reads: CASSPEGGTPYEQYF. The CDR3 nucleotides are TGCGCCAGCAGCCCGGAGGGGGGAACGCCCTACGAGCAGTACTTC. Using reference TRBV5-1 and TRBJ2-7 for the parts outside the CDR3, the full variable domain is KAGVTQTPRYLIKTRGQQVTLSCSPISGHRSVSWYQQTPGQGLQFLFEYFSETQRNKGNFPGRFSGRQFSNSRSEMNVSTLELGDSALYLCASSPEGGTPYEQYFGPGTRLTVT.

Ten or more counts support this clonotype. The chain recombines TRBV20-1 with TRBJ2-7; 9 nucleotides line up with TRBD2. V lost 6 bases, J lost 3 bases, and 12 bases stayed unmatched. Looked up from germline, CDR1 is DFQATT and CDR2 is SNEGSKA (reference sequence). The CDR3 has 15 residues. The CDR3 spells CSAGFSGTSSYEQYF. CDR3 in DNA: TGCAGTGCAGGCTTCAGCGGGACTAGCAGCTACGAGCAGTACTTC.

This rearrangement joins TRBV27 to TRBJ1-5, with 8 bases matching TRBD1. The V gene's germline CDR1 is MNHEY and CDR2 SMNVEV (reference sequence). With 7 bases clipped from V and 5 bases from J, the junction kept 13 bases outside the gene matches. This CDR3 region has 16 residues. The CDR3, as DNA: TGTGCCAGCACTCCGACAGGGGTTAGTTCTCATCAGCCCCAGCATTTT. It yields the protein CASTPTGVSSHQPQHF.

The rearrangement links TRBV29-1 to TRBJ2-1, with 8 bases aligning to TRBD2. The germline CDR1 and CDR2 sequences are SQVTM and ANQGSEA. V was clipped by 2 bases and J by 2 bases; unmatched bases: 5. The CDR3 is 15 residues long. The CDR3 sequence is CSVESSGIPYNEQFF. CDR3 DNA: TGCAGCGTTGAAAGTAGCGGGATACCCTACAATGAGCAGTTCTTC.

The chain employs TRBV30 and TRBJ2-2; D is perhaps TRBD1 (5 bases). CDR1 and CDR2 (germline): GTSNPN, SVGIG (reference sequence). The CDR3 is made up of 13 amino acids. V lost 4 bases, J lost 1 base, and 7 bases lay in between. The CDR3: CAWTGLNTGELFF. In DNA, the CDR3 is TGTGCCTGGACAGGGCTGAACACCGGGGAGCTGTTTTTT.

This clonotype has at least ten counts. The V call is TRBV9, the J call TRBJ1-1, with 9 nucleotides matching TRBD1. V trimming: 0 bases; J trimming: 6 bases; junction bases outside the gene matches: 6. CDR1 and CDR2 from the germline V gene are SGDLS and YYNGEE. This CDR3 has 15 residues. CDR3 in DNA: TGTGCCAGCAGCGTAGGGGACAGGGTTTGGGCTGAAGCTTTCTTT. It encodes CASSVGDRVWAEAFF.

CDR3 amino acids: CSVARQGGTEAFF. In nucleotides, the CDR3 is TGCAGCGTTGCCCGACAGGGGGGGACTGAAGCTTTCTTT. The rearrangement uses TRBV29-1 and TRBJ1-1; 9 bases fit TRBD1. The germline gives CDR1 SQVTM, CDR2 ANQGSEA. This CDR3 comprises 13 residues. Trimming removed 4 bases from V and 5 bases from J; junction bases left unmatched: 5.

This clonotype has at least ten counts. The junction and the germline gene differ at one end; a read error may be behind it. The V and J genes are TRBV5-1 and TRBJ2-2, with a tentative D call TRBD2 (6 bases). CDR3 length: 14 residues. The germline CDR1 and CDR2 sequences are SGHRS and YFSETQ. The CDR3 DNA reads TGCGCCAGCGGGCCGGGGGAGAACACCGGGGAGCTTTTTTTT. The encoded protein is CASGPGENTGELFF. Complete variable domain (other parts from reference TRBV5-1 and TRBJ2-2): KAGVTQTPRYLIKTRGQQVTLSCSPISGHRSVSWYQQTPGQGLQFLFEYFSETQRNKGNFPGRFSGRQFSNSRSEMNVSTLELGDSALYLCASGPGENTGELFFGEGSRLTVL.